This TCR beta chain was sequenced during a study of blood T cell repertoires in COVID-19. The J segment lost 5 bases and the V segment lost 6 bases, leaving 8 bases of the junction unmatched. The length of the CDR3 is 14 residues. The V gene's germline CDR1 is SNHLY and CDR2 FYNNEI. Using immunoSEQ multiplex PCR, the repertoire was profiled, and TCRdb retains in-frame clones only, with some absent. This table holds some 71,000 clones, roughly 90% found once. V is TRBV2 and J is TRBJ2-3, with 7 bases lining up with TRBD2. The clonotype was recovered from a man aged 30-40 years with acute or convalescent COVID-19. Specimen: peripheral blood. CDR3 amino acids: CASRVAGGVDTQYF. CDR3 sequence (DNA): TGTGCCAGCAGAGTAGCGGGTGGGGTAGATACGCAGTATTTT. The entire variable domain, with the rest obtained from reference TRBV2 and TRBJ2-3, is as follows: EPEVTQTPSHQVTQMGQEVILRCVPISNHLYFYWYRQILGQKVEFLVSFYNNEISEKSEIFDDQFSVERPDGSNFTLKIRSTKLEDSAMYFCASRVAGGVDTQYFGPGTRLTVL.